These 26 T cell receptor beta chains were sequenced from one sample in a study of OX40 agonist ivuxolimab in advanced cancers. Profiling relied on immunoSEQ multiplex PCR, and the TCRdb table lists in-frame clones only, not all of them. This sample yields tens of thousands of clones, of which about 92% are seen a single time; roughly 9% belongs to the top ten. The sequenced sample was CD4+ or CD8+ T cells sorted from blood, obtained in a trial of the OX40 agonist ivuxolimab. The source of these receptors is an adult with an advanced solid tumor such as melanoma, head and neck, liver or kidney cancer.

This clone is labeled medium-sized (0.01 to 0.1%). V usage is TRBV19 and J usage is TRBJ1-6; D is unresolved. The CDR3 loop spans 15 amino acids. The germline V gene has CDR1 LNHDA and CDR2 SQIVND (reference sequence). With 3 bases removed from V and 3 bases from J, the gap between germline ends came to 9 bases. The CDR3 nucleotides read TGTGCCAGTAGTATCGACCGGAACTATAATTCACCCCTCCACTTT. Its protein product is CASSIDRNYNSPLHF.

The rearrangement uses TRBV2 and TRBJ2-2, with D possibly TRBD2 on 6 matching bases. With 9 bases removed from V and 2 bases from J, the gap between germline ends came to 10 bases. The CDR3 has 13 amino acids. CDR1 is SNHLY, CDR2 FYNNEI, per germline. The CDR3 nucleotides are TGTGCCAGGGCGGGACTCAACACCGGGGAGCTGTTTTTT. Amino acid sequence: CARAGLNTGELFF. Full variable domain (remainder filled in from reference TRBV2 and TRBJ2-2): EPEVTQTPSHQVTQMGQEVILRCVPISNHLYFYWYRQILGQKVEFLVSFYNNEISEKSEIFDDQFSVERPDGSNFTLKIRSTKLEDSAMYFCARAGLNTGELFFGEGSRLTVL.

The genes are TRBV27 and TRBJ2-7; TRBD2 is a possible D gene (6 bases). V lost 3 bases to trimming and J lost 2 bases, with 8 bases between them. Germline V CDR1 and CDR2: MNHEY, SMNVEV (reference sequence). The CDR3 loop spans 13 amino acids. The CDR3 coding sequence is TGTGCCAGCAGTTTGACGGGGGCCTACGAGCAGTACTTC. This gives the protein CASSLTGAYEQYF.

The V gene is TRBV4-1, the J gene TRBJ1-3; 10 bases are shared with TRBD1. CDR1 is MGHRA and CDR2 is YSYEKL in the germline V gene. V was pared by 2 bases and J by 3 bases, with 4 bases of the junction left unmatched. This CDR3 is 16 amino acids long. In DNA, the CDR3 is TGCGCCAGCAGCCAAACGACAGGGGGCATTGGAAACACCATATATTTT. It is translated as CASSQTTGGIGNTIYF.

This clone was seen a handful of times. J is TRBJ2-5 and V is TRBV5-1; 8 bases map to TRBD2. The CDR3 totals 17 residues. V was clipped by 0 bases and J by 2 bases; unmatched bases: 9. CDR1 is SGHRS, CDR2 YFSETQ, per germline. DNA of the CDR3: TGCGCCAGCAGCTTGGACTGGGCGGGGGGCCCTCAAGAGACCCAGTACTTC. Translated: CASSLDWAGGPQETQYF.

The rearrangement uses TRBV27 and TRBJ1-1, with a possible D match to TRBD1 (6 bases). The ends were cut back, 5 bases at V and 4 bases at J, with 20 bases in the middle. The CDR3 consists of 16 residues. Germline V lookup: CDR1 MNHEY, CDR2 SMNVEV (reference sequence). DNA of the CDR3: TGTGCCAGCAGTCTAGGTGGGGTACAGGGAGCCACTGAAGCTTTCTTT. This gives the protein CASSLGGVQGATEAFF.

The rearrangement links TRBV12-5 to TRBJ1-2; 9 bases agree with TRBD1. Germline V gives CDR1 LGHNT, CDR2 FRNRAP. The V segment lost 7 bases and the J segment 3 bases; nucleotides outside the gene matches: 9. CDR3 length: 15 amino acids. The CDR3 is CASATGGESHYGYTF. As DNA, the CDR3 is TGTGCTAGTGCCACAGGGGGCGAAAGTCACTATGGCTACACCTTC.

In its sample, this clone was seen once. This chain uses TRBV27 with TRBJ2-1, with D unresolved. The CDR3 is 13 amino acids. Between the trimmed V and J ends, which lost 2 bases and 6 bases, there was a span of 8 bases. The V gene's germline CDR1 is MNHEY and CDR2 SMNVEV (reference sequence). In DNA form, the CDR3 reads TGTGCCAGCAGTTTAGCATTAGGCAATGAGCAGTTCTTC. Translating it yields CASSLALGNEQFF.

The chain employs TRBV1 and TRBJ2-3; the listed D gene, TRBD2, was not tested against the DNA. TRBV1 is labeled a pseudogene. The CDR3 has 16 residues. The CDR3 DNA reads TGCACCAGCAGCCAAGATACCCTAGCGGGGGTACATACGCAGTATTTT. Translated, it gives CTSSQDTLAGVHTQYF.

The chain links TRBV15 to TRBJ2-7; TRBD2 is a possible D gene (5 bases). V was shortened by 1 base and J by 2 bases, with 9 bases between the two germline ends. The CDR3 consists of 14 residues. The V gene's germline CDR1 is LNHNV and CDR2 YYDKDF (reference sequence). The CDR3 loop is CATSRAEGTYEQYF. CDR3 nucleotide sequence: TGTGCCACCAGCAGAGCCGAGGGCACCTACGAGCAGTACTTC.

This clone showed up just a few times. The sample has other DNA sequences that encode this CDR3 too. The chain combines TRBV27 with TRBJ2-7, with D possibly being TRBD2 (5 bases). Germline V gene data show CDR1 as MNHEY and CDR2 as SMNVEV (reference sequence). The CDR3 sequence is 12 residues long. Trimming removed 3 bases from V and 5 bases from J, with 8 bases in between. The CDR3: CASSFRGDEQYF. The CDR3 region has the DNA TGTGCCAGCAGTTTTCGGGGTGACGAGCAGTACTTC.

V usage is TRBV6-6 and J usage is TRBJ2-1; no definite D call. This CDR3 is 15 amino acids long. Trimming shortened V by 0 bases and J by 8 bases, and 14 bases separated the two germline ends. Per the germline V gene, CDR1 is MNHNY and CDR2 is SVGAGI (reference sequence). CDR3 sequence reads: CASSYSGQDVDEQFF. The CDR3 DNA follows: TGTGCCAGCAGTTACTCTGGTCAAGACGTAGATGAGCAGTTCTTC.

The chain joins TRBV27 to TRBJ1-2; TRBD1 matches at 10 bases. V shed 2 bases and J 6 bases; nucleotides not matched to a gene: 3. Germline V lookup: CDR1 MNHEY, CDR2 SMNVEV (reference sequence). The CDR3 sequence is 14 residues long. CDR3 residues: CASSLGGTGDGYTF. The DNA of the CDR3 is TGTGCCAGCAGTTTAGGGGGGACAGGGGATGGCTACACCTTC.

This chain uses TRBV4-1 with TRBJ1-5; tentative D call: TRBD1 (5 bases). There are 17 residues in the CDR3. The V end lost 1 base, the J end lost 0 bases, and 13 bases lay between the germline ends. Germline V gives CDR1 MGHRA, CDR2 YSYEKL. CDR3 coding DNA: TGCGCCAGCAGCCAAGTGCCAGGGATAGATAGCAATCAGCCCCAGCATTTT. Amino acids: CASSQVPGIDSNQPQHF.

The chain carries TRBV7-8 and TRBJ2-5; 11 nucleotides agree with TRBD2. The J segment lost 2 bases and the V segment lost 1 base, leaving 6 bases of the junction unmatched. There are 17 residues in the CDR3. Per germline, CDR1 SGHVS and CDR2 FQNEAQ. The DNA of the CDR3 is TGTGCCAGCAGCTTAGAACTAGCGGGGGCGAGACAAGAGACCCAGTACTTC. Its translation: CASSLELAGARQETQYF.

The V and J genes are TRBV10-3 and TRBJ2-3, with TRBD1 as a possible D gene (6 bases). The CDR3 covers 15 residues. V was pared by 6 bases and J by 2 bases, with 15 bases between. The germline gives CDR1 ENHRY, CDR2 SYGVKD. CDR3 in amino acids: CAIRTTGPSTDTQYF. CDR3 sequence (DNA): TGTGCCATCAGGACGACAGGACCTTCCACAGATACGCAGTATTTT.

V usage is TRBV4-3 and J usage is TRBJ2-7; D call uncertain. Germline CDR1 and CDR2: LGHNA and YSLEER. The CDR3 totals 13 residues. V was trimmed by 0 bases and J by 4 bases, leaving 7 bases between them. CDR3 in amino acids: CASSQDRSYEQYF. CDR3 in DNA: TGCGCCAGCAGCCAAGATAGAAGTTACGAGCAGTACTTC.

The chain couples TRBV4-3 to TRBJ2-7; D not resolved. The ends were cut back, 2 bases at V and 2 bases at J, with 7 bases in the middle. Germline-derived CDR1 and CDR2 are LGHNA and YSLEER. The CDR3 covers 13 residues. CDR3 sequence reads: CASSQFPTYEQYF. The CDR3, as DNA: TGCGCCAGCAGCCAATTCCCCACCTACGAGCAGTACTTC.

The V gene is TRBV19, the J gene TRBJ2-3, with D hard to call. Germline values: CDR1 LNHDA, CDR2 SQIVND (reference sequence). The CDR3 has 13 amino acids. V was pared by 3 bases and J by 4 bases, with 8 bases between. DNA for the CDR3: TGTGCCAGTAGTATTGTCGTCCCAGATACGCAGTATTTT. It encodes CASSIVVPDTQYF.

The CDR3 DNA reads TGTGCCAGTACCGGGACATCTTATGGCTACACCTTC. Encoded protein: CASTGTSYGYTF. The rearrangement links TRBV19 to TRBJ1-2; tentatively, D is TRBD1 (6 bases). The CDR3 spans 12 residues. From germline, CDR1 is LNHDA and CDR2 SQIVND (reference sequence). The ends were cut back, 7 bases at V and 5 bases at J, with 11 bases in the middle.

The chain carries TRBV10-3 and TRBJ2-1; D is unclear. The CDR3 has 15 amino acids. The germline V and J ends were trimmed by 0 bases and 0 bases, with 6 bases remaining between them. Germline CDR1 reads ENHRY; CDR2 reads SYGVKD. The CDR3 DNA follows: TGTGCCATCAGTGAGTCGCACCTCTCCTACAATGAGCAGTTCTTC. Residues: CAISESHLSYNEQFF.

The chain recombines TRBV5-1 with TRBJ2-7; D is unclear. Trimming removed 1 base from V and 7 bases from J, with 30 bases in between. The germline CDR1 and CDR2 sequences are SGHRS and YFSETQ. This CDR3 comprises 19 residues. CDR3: CASSLRPGSGATPSFEQYF. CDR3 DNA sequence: TGCGCCAGCAGCTTGAGGCCCGGAAGTGGAGCGACTCCGTCCTTTGAGCAGTACTTC. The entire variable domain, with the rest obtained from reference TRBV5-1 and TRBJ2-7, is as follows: KAGVTQTPRYLIKTRGQQVTLSCSPISGHRSVSWYQQTPGQGLQFLFEYFSETQRNKGNFPGRFSGRQFSNSRSEMNVSTLELGDSALYLCASSLRPGSGATPSFEQYFGPGTRLTVT.

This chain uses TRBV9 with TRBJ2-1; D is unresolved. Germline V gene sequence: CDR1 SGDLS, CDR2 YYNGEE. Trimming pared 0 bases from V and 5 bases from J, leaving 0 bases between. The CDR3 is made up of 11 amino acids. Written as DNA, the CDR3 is TGTGCCAGCAGCGTAGACAATGAGCAGTTCTTC. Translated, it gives CASSVDNEQFF.

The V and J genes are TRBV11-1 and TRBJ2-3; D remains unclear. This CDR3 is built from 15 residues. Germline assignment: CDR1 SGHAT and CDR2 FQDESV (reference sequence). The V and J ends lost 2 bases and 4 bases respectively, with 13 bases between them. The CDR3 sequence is CASSLNPNTPDTQYF. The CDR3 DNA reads TGTGCCAGCAGCTTAAATCCCAACACCCCAGATACGCAGTATTTT.

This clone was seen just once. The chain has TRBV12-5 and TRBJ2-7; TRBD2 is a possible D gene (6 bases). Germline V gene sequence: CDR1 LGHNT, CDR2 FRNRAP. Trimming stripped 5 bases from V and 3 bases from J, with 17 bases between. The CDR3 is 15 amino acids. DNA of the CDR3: TGTGCTAGTGGTCCCACGGGACTGAATTACTACGAGCAGTACTTC. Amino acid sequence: CASGPTGLNYYEQYF.

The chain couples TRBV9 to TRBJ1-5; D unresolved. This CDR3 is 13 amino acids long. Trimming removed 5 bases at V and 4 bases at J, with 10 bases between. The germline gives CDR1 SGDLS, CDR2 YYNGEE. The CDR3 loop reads CASSEEGNQPQHF. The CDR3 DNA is TGTGCCAGCAGTGAAGAGGGAAATCAGCCCCAGCATTTT.